These T cell receptor beta chains were read from a single sample in a study of cytomegalovirus exposure and HLA in healthy donors. Some clones are missing from TCRdb's copy, which holds only in-frame ones; the method was immunoSEQ multiplex PCR. In the table there are over 150,000 clones, over 70% of which are singletons. The sample taken for sequencing was PBMCs. The receptors were gathered from a woman aged 30 to 39 in good health and CMV-seropositive. Both conserved end residues are part of each CDR3. The order of the fields is J gene, V gene, CDR3 protein.

J: TRBJ2-1; V: TRBV7-7; CDR3: CASSLDTSGGNEQFF
J: TRBJ2-1; V: TRBV6-6; CDR3: CASSQGLAAYNEQFF
J: TRBJ2-7; V: TRBV4-1; CDR3: CASSQDPGQGSYEQYF
J: TRBJ2-5; V: TRBV9; CDR3: CASSVGTSGAQETQYF
J: TRBJ2-7; V: TRBV5-1; CDR3: CASSFNNRGEQYF
J: TRBJ2-7; V: TRBV2; CDR3: CASSEDEGDAALQYF
J: TRBJ2-1; V: TRBV28; CDR3: CASSFHSDNEQFF
J: TRBJ1-1; V: TRBV2; CDR3: CASSEAGQLNGVGELF
J: TRBJ2-1; V: TRBV7-6; CDR3: CASRRTSGPYNEQFF
J: TRBJ2-1; V: TRBV6-1; CDR3: CASTRTGYNEQFF
J: TRBJ2-4; V: TRBV6-5; CDR3: CASRTRAGTKNIQYF
J: TRBJ1-1; V: TRBV19; CDR3: CASSAGGGREAFF
J: TRBJ1-4; V: TRBV27; CDR3: CASSLLGANEKLFF
J: TRBJ2-1; V: TRBV28; CDR3: CASSSYPGEPAYNEQFF
J: TRBJ2-5; V: TRBV6-5; CDR3: CASSSPETQYF
J: TRBJ2-3; V: TRBV10-3; CDR3: CAISGAFQEGTDTQYF
J: TRBJ2-1; V: TRBV19; CDR3: CASRTLAVPYNEQFF
J: TRBJ1-5; V: TRBV28; CDR3: CASRASGGKVNQPQHF
J: TRBJ2-2; V: TRBV19; CDR3: CASTRLGVMNTGELFF
J: TRBJ1-2; V: TRBV23-1; CDR3: CASSAMGRGYGYTF
J: TRBJ1-4; V: TRBV9; CDR3: CASSVGGRGGDEKLFF
J: TRBJ2-4; V: TRBV4-1; CDR3: CASSRSGTGGLDIQYF
J: TRBJ1-2; V: TRBV7-9; CDR3: CASTYSTGKNGYTF
J: TRBJ1-4; V: TRBV5-1; CDR3: CASSGSTGNNEKLFF
J: TRBJ2-5; V: TRBV6-5; CDR3: CASTQNEWETQYF
J: TRBJ2-1; V: TRBV4-1; CDR3: CASSQDQGLAVYNEQFF
J: TRBJ2-3; V: TRBV7-2; CDR3: CASSVGLAGVDTQYF
J: TRBJ1-4; V: TRBV29-1; CDR3: CSVVSAREGEKLFF
J: TRBJ1-2; V: TRBV5-1; CDR3: CASSLGTGPFRGYTF
J: TRBJ1-2; V: TRBV5-1; CDR3: CASSSQGGEAGYTF
J: TRBJ2-7; V: TRBV7-6; CDR3: CASSLGSVSAYEQYF
J: TRBJ1-2; V: TRBV28; CDR3: CASSAAGAEYGYTF
J: TRBJ2-7; V: TRBV5-1; CDR3: CASSLNRDNEQYF
J: TRBJ1-1; V: TRBV7-2; CDR3: CASGGTVINTEAFF
J: TRBJ2-2; V: TRBV7-9; CDR3: CASSLPSGETNTGELFF
J: TRBJ2-1; V: TRBV4-3; CDR3: CASSQDGGGNEQFF
J: TRBJ2-7; V: TRBV10-3; CDR3: CAIRGTSGSYEQYF
J: TRBJ2-5; V: TRBV29-1; CDR3: CSVEGDTQETQYF
J: TRBJ2-3; V: TRBV4-2; CDR3: CASGRAGGAETDTQYF
J: TRBJ2-1; V: TRBV11-2; CDR3: CASSLSGRSSYNEQFF
J: TRBJ1-2; V: TRBV7-6; CDR3: CASSLEAAGSYYGYTF
J: TRBJ1-1; V: TRBV9; CDR3: CASSSQGRDEAFF
J: TRBJ2-7; V: TRBV28; CDR3: CASSLFGAGASYEQYF
J: TRBJ2-5; V: TRBV12-5; CDR3: CASGTDRAQETQYF
J: TRBJ1-4; V: TRBV29-1; CDR3: CSVGATGNEGEKLFF
J: TRBJ1-5; V: TRBV28; CDR3: CASSLKGAPRQPQHF
J: TRBJ1-2; V: TRBV4-1; CDR3: CASSQEQGAEGYTF
J: TRBJ2-1; V: TRBV18; CDR3: CASSRAGVSYNEQFF
J: TRBJ1-1; V: TRBV2; CDR3: CASRIDRGAEAFF
J: TRBJ2-1; V: TRBV27; CDR3: CASSPTGLAVDNEQFF
J: TRBJ2-6; V: TRBV5-1; CDR3: CASSLHSPSSGANVLTF
J: TRBJ1-5; V: TRBV30; CDR3: CAWSTGTGDNQPQHF
J: TRBJ1-2; V: TRBV6-1; CDR3: CASRSTGTGYTF